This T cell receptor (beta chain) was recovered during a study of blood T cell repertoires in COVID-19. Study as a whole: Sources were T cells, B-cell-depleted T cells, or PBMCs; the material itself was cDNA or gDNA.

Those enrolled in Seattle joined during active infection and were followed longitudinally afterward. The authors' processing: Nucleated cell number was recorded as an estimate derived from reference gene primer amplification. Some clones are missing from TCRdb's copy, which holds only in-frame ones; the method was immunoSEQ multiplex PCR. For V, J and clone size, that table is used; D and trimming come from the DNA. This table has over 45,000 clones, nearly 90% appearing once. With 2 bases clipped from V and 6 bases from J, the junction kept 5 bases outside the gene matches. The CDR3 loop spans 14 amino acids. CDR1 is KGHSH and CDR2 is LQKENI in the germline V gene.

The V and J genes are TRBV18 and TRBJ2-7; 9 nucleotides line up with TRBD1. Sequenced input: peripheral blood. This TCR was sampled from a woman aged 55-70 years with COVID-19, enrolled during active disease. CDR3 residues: CASSPGTGLAEQYF. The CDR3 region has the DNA TGTGCCAGCTCACCAGGGACAGGGTTGGCCGAGCAGTACTTC.